A single sample is the source of the 23 T cell receptor beta chains below, sequenced in a study of blood T cells in healthy people across ages. A sample-barcoded 5' primer and a J-beta primer mix were used in a second PCR of roughly 7 to 11 cycles. TCRdb re-called the 5' RACE reads with MiXCR, one entry per CDR3 protein. The profile shows approximately 290,000 distinct CDR3 sequences, around 29% of them singletons. Sequenced input: blood. Receptors were obtained from a woman in her 70s in good health.

This clonotype was observed a few times. The chain is built from TRBV29-1 and TRBJ2-3, with D possibly being TRBD1 (6 bases). The V end was cut by 2 bases, the J end by 0 bases, with 6 bases between. The CDR3 sequence is 13 residues long. Germline values: CDR1 SQVTM, CDR2 ANQGSEA. As DNA, the CDR3 is TGCAGCGTTGAAAGGGGGAGCACAGATACGCAGTATTTT. Encoded protein: CSVERGSTDTQYF.

In its sample, this clonotype was seen a few times. The chain joins TRBV29-1 to TRBJ2-1; a possible D gene is TRBD2 (5 bases). The assigned J gene may be wrong: the sequence end matches TRBJ2-5 better. Germline V gene data show CDR1 as SQVTM and CDR2 as ANQGSEA. The CDR3 sequence is 14 residues long. The CDR3 region is CSVEISVKGGTQYF. The CDR3 DNA is TGCAGCGTTGAAATTAGCGTCAAAGGAGGGACCCAGTACTTC.

The chain recombines TRBV5-6 with TRBJ1-4; D perhaps matches TRBD1 (5 bases). CDR3 length: 15 amino acids. With 4 bases removed from V and 6 bases from J, the gap between germline ends came to 16 bases. The germline CDR1 and CDR2 sequences are SGHDT and YYEEEE. DNA for the CDR3: TGTGCCAGCAGCCCCTCCCTGGGGCTGTATGAAAAACTGTTTTTT. Translated, it gives CASSPSLGLYEKLFF. Complete variable domain (other parts from reference TRBV5-6 and TRBJ1-4): DAGVTQSPTHLIKTRGQQVTLRCSPKSGHDTVSWYQQALGQGPQFIFQYYEEEERQRGNFPDRFSGHQFPNYSSELNVNALLLGDSALYLCASSPSLGLYEKLFFGSGTQLSVL.

This clonotype was counted between two and nine times. CDR3 in amino acids: CSAPRGWREGLQETQYF. Written as DNA, the CDR3 is TGCAGTGCACCGAGGGGGTGGCGGGAGGGCCTTCAAGAGACCCAGTACTTC. J is TRBJ2-5 and V is TRBV20-1; the match to TRBD2 covers 9 bases. The V gene end was trimmed by 6 bases and the J gene end by 2 bases; junction bases not matched to a gene: 16. The germline gives CDR1 DFQATT, CDR2 SNEGSKA (reference sequence). This CDR3 comprises 17 residues.

The CDR3 DNA reads as TGTGCCAGCTCATCTTCCTCGGGAGTCACCGGGGAGCTGTTTTTT. As protein: CASSSSSGVTGELFF. The gene calls are TRBV18 and TRBJ2-2, with D possibly TRBD2 on 6 matching bases. This CDR3 spans 15 amino acids. Germline V CDR1 and CDR2: KGHSH, LQKENI. Trimming took 5 bases from V and 4 from J, leaving 14 bases between them.

There are a few counts of this clonotype. One end of the junction does not line up with germline, which may come from a read error. The CDR3 is CASGQATGAGYGYTF. For the CDR3, the DNA is TGTGCCAGCGGCCAAGCCACCGGGGCAGGGTATGGCTACACCTTC. This chain joins TRBV3-1 and TRBJ1-2; possibly TRBD1 for D (5 bases). The CDR3 totals 15 residues. Germline CDR1 is LGHDT and CDR2 is YNNKEL (reference sequence).

This clonotype has a single count. The germline gene is not matched at one end of the junction; a read error may be the cause. The chain has TRBV6-5 and TRBJ2-5, with D tentatively TRBD1 (6 bases). This CDR3 contains 12 residues. CDR1 and CDR2 from the germline V gene are MNHEY and SVGAGI. CDR3 in amino acids: CASSYSTGYRVF. The CDR3 DNA reads as TGTGCCAGCAGTTACTCGACGGGATACAGGGTCTTC.

CDR3 sequence: CASSPSGTGASEQYF. Written as DNA, the CDR3 is TGTGCCAGCAGTCCGTCCGGGACAGGGGCATCCGAGCAGTACTTC. The gene calls are TRBV28 and TRBJ2-7; 10 nucleotides align to TRBD1. The CDR3 length is 15 residues. The V and J ends lost 5 bases and 6 bases, in that order; junction bases with no gene match: 10. Germline V lookup: CDR1 MDHEN, CDR2 SYDVKM. The whole variable domain, filled in from reference TRBV28 and TRBJ2-7, reads DVKVTQSSRYLVKRTGEKVFLECVQDMDHENMFWYRQDPGLGLRLIYFSYDVKMKEKGDIPEGYSVSREKKERFSLILESASTNQTSMYLCASSPSGTGASEQYFGPGTRLTVT.

This clonotype was found a few times. This chain links TRBV5-1 with TRBJ2-7; 9 bases match TRBD2. The J call is in doubt because the DNA end fits TRBJ2-1 better. The CDR3 sequence is 15 residues long. Germline V gene data show CDR1 as SGHRS and CDR2 as YFSETQ. The CDR3 DNA reads TGCGCCAGCAGCTTGGCGCGACTAGCGGACAATGAGCAGTTCTTC. Encoded protein: CASSLARLADNEQFF.

The J gene is TRBJ2-5, the V gene TRBV9; the match to TRBD2 covers 11 bases. Germline lookup yields CDR1 SGDLS and CDR2 YYNGEE. The V segment lost 2 bases and the J segment 4 bases; nucleotides outside the gene matches: 4. CDR3 length equals 15 residues. CDR3 sequence reads: CASSVAGLAGETQYF. For the CDR3, the DNA is TGTGCCAGCAGCGTGGCAGGACTAGCGGGAGAGACCCAGTACTTC.

V usage is TRBV29-1 and J usage is TRBJ1-2; D call uncertain. The germline V gene encodes CDR1 SQVTM and CDR2 ANQGSEA. V lost 6 bases to trimming and J lost 7 bases, with 6 bases between them. There are 9 residues in the CDR3. CDR3: CSVDSGYTF. In nucleotides, the CDR3 is TGCAGCGTGGACTCTGGCTACACCTTC.

The V gene is TRBV20-1, the J gene TRBJ2-7, with D perhaps matching TRBD2 (5 bases). The end of the DNA is better explained by TRBJ2-1, so the J call may be wrong. CDR3 size: 12 residues. The germline V gene encodes CDR1 DFQATT and CDR2 SNEGSKA (reference sequence). CDR3 sequence: CSAGGGSVRQFF. For the CDR3, the DNA is TGCAGTGCTGGAGGAGGCTCCGTGAGGCAGTTCTTC.

This clonotype has only a few counts. The rearrangement links TRBV10-3 to TRBJ2-5; D unclear. The CDR3 has 12 residues. V lost 3 bases and J lost 1, with 3 bases in between. Per the germline V gene, CDR1 is ENHRY and CDR2 is SYGVKD. For the CDR3, the DNA is TGTGCCATCAGTGAAGCCCAAGAGACCCAGTACTTC. This codes for CAISEAQETQYF.

The table lists this clonotype with a few counts. This rearrangement joins TRBV6-5 to TRBJ2-5, with TRBD2 matching over 11 bases. The last part of the DNA fits TRBJ2-7 better; the J call may be wrong. The CDR3 loop spans 16 amino acids. Germline V gene lookup returns CDR1 MNHEY and CDR2 SVGAGI. The CDR3 reads CASSYSGTSGTYEQYF. In DNA, the CDR3 is TGTGCCAGCAGTTACTCCGGGACTAGCGGAACCTACGAGCAGTACTTC.

The rearrangement joins TRBV20-1 to TRBJ1-5, with 11 bases aligning to TRBD1. CDR3 length equals 15 residues. Looked up from germline, CDR1 is DFQATT and CDR2 is SNEGSKA (reference sequence). J gave up 6 bases and V 4 bases, and 8 bases lay outside the gene matches. Here the CDR3 DNA reads TGCAGTGCTACGGTGGGACAGGGGGTTAGTCAGCCCCAGCATTTT. It encodes CSATVGQGVSQPQHF.

In this sample, this clonotype turned up many times. The CDR3 is CASTPRETNYGYTF. As DNA, the CDR3 is TGCGCCAGCACGCCTAGGGAAACGAACTATGGCTACACCTTC. The V and J genes are TRBV4-1 and TRBJ1-2, with unresolved D. CDR1 and CDR2 (germline): MGHRA, YSYEKL. CDR3 length equals 14 residues. V lost 7 bases, J lost 2 bases, and 14 bases lay in between.

The chain links TRBV25-1 to TRBJ2-5, with D maybe TRBD2 (6 bases). This CDR3 has 14 amino acids. Germline CDR1 reads MGHDK; CDR2 reads SYGVNS. V was cut by 7 bases and J by 5 bases, with 17 bases left in between. DNA of the CDR3: TGTGCCAGCACTACTAGAGGGAGGTTGGAGACCCAGTACTTC. Translation: CASTTRGRLETQYF.

This chain joins TRBV28 and TRBJ1-4, with a tentative D call TRBD1 (5 bases). V was cut by 4 bases and J by 5 bases, with 11 bases left in between. This CDR3 contains 14 residues. From germline, CDR1 is MDHEN and CDR2 SYDVKM. The CDR3 DNA follows: TGTGCCAGCAGTTCTGGGGGGAACAATGAAAAACTGTTTTTT. It codes for CASSSGGNNEKLFF.

This clonotype was detected a few times. The chain uses TRBV5-1 and TRBJ2-5; 7 bases line up with TRBD1. This CDR3 has 14 residues. The J segment lost 4 bases and the V segment lost 2 bases, leaving 5 bases of the junction unmatched. Germline V gives CDR1 SGHRS, CDR2 YFSETQ. CDR3: CASSFKRGRETQYF. CDR3 coding DNA: TGCGCCAGCAGCTTCAAGAGGGGGCGAGAGACCCAGTACTTC.

The CDR3 spells CASSEESHAAGDFGELFF. The CDR3 DNA sequence: TGTGCCAGCAGTGAAGAGTCCCATGCGGCGGGAGACTTCGGGGAGCTGTTTTTT. The chain employs TRBV25-1 and TRBJ2-2, with 7 bases lining up with TRBD2. Germline V CDR1 and CDR2: MGHDK, SYGVNS. This CDR3 contains 18 residues. The V and J ends lost 2 bases and 7 bases, in that order; junction bases with no gene match: 16.

The chain carries TRBV14 and TRBJ2-5; D call uncertain. V was shortened by 1 base and J by 3 bases, with 12 bases between the two germline ends. CDR1 is SGHDN, CDR2 FVKESK, per germline. The CDR3 length is 15 residues. The DNA of the CDR3 is TGTGCCAGCAGCCAAGTCCGCGGAACTAAAGAGACCCAGTACTTC. Translation: CASSQVRGTKETQYF.

V and J are TRBV6-2 or TRBV6-3 and TRBJ2-1; 7 nucleotides match TRBD2. Losses at the gene ends were 6 bases for V and 7 bases for J; bases not matched to a gene: 9. This CDR3 comprises 14 residues. The germline gives CDR1 MNHEY, CDR2 SVGEGT. CDR3 loop: CASRPSGGINEQFF. The CDR3, as DNA: TGTGCCAGCAGACCTAGCGGAGGAATAAATGAGCAGTTCTTC.

This clonotype was seen a single time. The V gene is TRBV14, the J gene TRBJ2-5; D gene uncertain. The length of the CDR3 is 14 residues. Germline V gene sequence: CDR1 SGHDN, CDR2 FVKESK. V was trimmed by 2 bases and J by 2 bases, leaving 9 bases between them. The CDR3 protein is CASSQIRQQETQYF. The CDR3 DNA reads as TGTGCCAGCAGCCAAATACGACAACAAGAGACCCAGTACTTC.